The rows below give T cell receptor beta chains drawn from one sample of a study of sequential checkpoint blockade in melanoma. Measured with immunoSEQ multiplex PCR; TCRdb has only the in-frame clones, and not every one. The sample comprises over 4,000 clones, around 30% of which are singletons, and approximately 12% rests with the top ten. The starting material was tumor tissue (inferred from file names), obtained from a patient given nivolumab and ipilimumab in sequence. These receptor sequences come from a human donor with melanoma. Each CDR3 is given with its conserved first and last residue. Each record gives: J gene, V gene, CDR3 protein.

TRBJ2-3 | TRBV19 | CASSSGTSLVGDTDTQYF
TRBJ2-1 | TRBV6-8 | CASNGLRSGTSGRYDNEQFF
TRBJ2-1 | TRBV11-3 | CASSSTTGNNEQFF
TRBJ2-7 | TRBV19 | CASSIDLEDYEQYF
TRBJ2-2 | TRBV11-3 | CASSHPLAGRNTGELFF
TRBJ2-2 | TRBV6-8 | CASSYRDWGELFF
TRBJ1-2 | TRBV19 | CASSSDLGTVYGYTF
TRBJ1-5 | TRBV28 | CASRDGNQPQHF
TRBJ1-2 | TRBV6-8 | CASSYNPTPTGGYTF
TRBJ2-4 | TRBV10-2 | CASSEDRKNIQYF
TRBJ2-2 | TRBV6-8 | CASSYSSDTGELFF
TRBJ1-6 | TRBV19 | CASRDALGNSPLHF
TRBJ1-4 | TRBV11-1 | CASSPIGGWNEKLFF
TRBJ2-7 | TRBV28 | CASLGVSLEQYF
TRBJ2-7 | TRBV10-3 | CATYYVSFRAETYEQYF
TRBJ2-3 | TRBV28 | CASSWRGRGTDTQYF
TRBJ2-1 | TRBV6-8 | CASSDNSDLGNEQFF
TRBJ1-4 | TRBV7-7 | CARSKSGKTQATNEKLFF
TRBJ1-1 | TRBV30 | CAWGQNTEAFF
TRBJ1-1 | TRBV7-6 | CASSLGTGNTEAFF
TRBJ2-1 | TRBV19 | CASSPGGAQKFF
TRBJ1-5 | TRBV19 | CASSTTGSGQPQHF
TRBJ2-3 | TRBV28 | CASSSIGVAGEFWADTQYF
TRBJ2-5 | TRBV7-1 | CASSVGQGETQYF
TRBJ1-2 | TRBV15 | CATSRGDRRNGYTF
TRBJ1-4 | TRBV25-1 | CASSEYGQGYEKLFF
TRBJ2-3 | TRBV5-1 | CASSEGDSLPDTQYF
TRBJ1-1 | TRBV10-2 | CASGDRDANTEAFF
TRBJ2-7 | TRBV7-6 | CASSQDPGRTYEQYF
TRBJ2-6 | TRBV11-3 | CASSLGQVLSGANVLTF
TRBJ2-7 | TRBV15 | CATSRDRGQATYEQYF
TRBJ2-1 | TRBV27 | CASSLGQVIYNEQFF
TRBJ2-2 | TRBV6-8 | CASSYFRDPGELFF
TRBJ2-5 | TRBV18 | CASSPTQETQYF
TRBJ2-5 | TRBV10-2 | CASRGLAADLYQETQYF
TRBJ2-1 | TRBV19 | CASSIPGIEQFF
TRBJ2-7 | TRBV11-1 | CASSPGVPGLSPREQYF
TRBJ2-7 | TRBV6-8 | CASRRGRTPSYEQYF
TRBJ2-7 | TRBV6-8 | CASRGTGSREQYF
TRBJ2-7 | TRBV28 | CASSITGGNYEQYF
TRBJ2-3 | TRBV28 | CASSLSVDPASVTDTQYF
TRBJ2-1 | TRBV29-1 | CSVEDRGDSNEQFF
TRBJ1-3 | TRBV23-1 | CASSFSGTGNTIYF
TRBJ1-5 | TRBV6-1 | CASSEEAVINQPQHF
TRBJ2-2 | TRBV6-8 | CASSLQRSGELFF
TRBJ1-5 | TRBV6-8 | CASSYGGINQPQHF
TRBJ2-3 | TRBV14 | CASSQALGADTQYF
TRBJ2-2 | TRBV6-8 | CASTDPPGTGKDTGELFF
TRBJ2-5 | TRBV18 | CASSPLGETQYF
TRBJ2-1 | TRBV14 | CASSGSSYNEQFF
TRBJ2-1 | TRBV19 | CASSLGQTYGNEQFF
TRBJ1-1 | TRBV27 | CASSLTQLAGLSEAFF
TRBJ2-1 | TRBV28 | CASSLTSGGPYNEQFF
TRBJ1-4 | TRBV28 | CASSWGSVGEKLFF